What follows are 23 T cell receptor beta chains derived from one specimen sequenced in a study of blood T cell repertoires in COVID-19. TCRdb keeps only in-frame clones here, not all; method: immunoSEQ multiplex PCR. The table includes about 73,000 clones, about 82% detected once. Sequenced material: peripheral blood. The receptors here all came from a woman in her fifties or sixties with acute or convalescent COVID-19.

The V call is TRBV18, the J call TRBJ2-6, with D uncertain. Germline V gives CDR1 KGHSH, CDR2 LQKENI. This CDR3 is built from 15 residues. V lost 1 base and J lost 0, with 4 bases in between. DNA for the CDR3: TGTGCCAGCTCACCACAGCCCTCTGGGGCCAACGTCCTGACTTTC. Its translation is CASSPQPSGANVLTF.

The V call is TRBV27, the J call TRBJ2-1; TRBD1 matches 10 bases. The CDR3 sequence is 15 residues long. V lost 4 bases, J lost 2 bases, and 2 bases stayed unmatched. Germline V gene lookup returns CDR1 MNHEY and CDR2 SMNVEV (reference sequence). CDR3 sequence (DNA): TGTGCCAGCAGTTCCGACAGGGGGCCCTACAATGAGCAGTTCTTC. This translates into CASSSDRGPYNEQFF.

The chain has TRBV18 and TRBJ1-2; tentatively, D is TRBD1 (6 bases). The germline V gene has CDR1 KGHSH and CDR2 LQKENI. The CDR3 has 16 residues. The germline V and J ends were trimmed by 2 bases and 1 base, with 14 bases remaining between them. The CDR3, as DNA: TGTGCCAGCTCACCAATCCGGACAGATTATAACTATGGCTACACCTTC. It is translated as CASSPIRTDYNYGYTF.

J is TRBJ1-5 and V is TRBV30; 8 positions agree with TRBD1. Germline V gene data show CDR1 as GTSNPN and CDR2 as SVGIG (reference sequence). V gave up 4 bases and J gave up 4 bases; unmatched junction bases: 6. The CDR3 is 14 amino acids. The CDR3 region is CAWNPGDRNQPQHF. The CDR3, as DNA: TGTGCCTGGAATCCCGGGGACAGGAATCAGCCCCAGCATTTT.

This clone came up once. This chain connects TRBV13 to TRBJ1-1, with TRBD1 matching 7 bases. This CDR3 has 14 amino acids. Germline-derived CDR1 and CDR2 are PRHDT and FYEKMQ (reference sequence). V dropped 5 bases and J dropped 7; count of bases not matched to a gene: 10. This CDR3 is CASSPGTDRDEAFF. CDR3 nucleotide sequence: TGTGCCAGCAGCCCAGGAACCGACAGGGATGAAGCTTTCTTT.

The chain combines TRBV5-8 with TRBJ2-2, with TRBD1 identical over 11 bases. Germline CDR1 is SGHTS and CDR2 is YDEGEE. The V gene end was trimmed by 4 bases and the J gene end by 4 bases; junction bases not matched to a gene: 18. CDR3 length equals 20 residues. The CDR3 sequence: CASSPNWIPGTGGRTGELFF. CDR3 sequence (DNA): TGTGCCAGCAGCCCCAACTGGATACCCGGGACAGGGGGACGCACCGGGGAGCTGTTTTTT.

This chain connects TRBV2 to TRBJ1-5; no clear D. The germline CDR1 and CDR2 sequences are SNHLY and FYNNEI. Trimming cost V 10 bases and J 0 bases, with 13 bases left between them. The CDR3 covers 14 residues. CDR3 loop: CATQQLDSNQPQHF. The CDR3, as DNA: TGTGCCACCCAACAGTTAGATAGCAATCAGCCCCAGCATTTT. The full variable domain, its missing parts supplied by reference TRBV2 and TRBJ1-5, is EPEVTQTPSHQVTQMGQEVILRCVPISNHLYFYWYRQILGQKVEFLVSFYNNEISEKSEIFDDQFSVERPDGSNFTLKIRSTKLEDSAMYFCATQQLDSNQPQHFGDGTRLSIL.

The gene calls are TRBV7-3 and TRBJ2-2; 14 positions match TRBD2. The V gene's germline CDR1 is SGHTA and CDR2 FQGTGA. The CDR3 is made up of 16 amino acids. J gave up 11 bases and V 0 bases, and 5 bases lay outside the gene matches. Here the CDR3 reads CASSLTQGLAGDELFF. The CDR3 region has the DNA TGTGCCAGCAGCTTAACGCAGGGACTAGCGGGAGACGAGCTGTTTTTT.

The chain combines TRBV7-8 with TRBJ1-5; 8 nucleotides match TRBD1. CDR3 length equals 15 residues. Germline-derived CDR1 and CDR2 are SGHVS and FQNEAQ. V trimming: 4 bases; J trimming: 4 bases; junction bases outside the gene matches: 6. CDR3 in DNA: TGTGCCAGCAGCTCGGGACAGGCGGTAAATCAGCCCCAGCATTTT. It is translated as CASSSGQAVNQPQHF.

The chain has TRBV7-3 and TRBJ2-1, with 8 nucleotides matching TRBD2. V was pared by 5 bases and J by 14 bases, with 5 bases of the junction left unmatched. Germline-derived CDR1 and CDR2 are SGHTA and FQGTGA. There are 11 residues in the CDR3. The DNA of the CDR3 is TGTGCCAGCAGCCCGGGGGGGCCAAAGTTCTTC. This sequence encodes CASSPGGPKFF. Combining the CDR3 with reference TRBV7-3 and TRBJ2-1 gives the whole variable domain GAGVSQTPSNKVTEKGKYVELRCDPISGHTALYWYRQSLGQGPEFLIYFQGTGAADDSGLPNDRFFAVRPEGSVSTLKIQRTERGDSAVYLCASSPGGPKFFGPGTRLTVL.

Only a few counts were recorded for this clone. This chain links TRBV19 with TRBJ1-3; 8 bases agree with TRBD1. This CDR3 spans 16 amino acids. CDR1 and CDR2 from the germline V gene are LNHDA and SQIVND (reference sequence). The V gene end was trimmed by 6 bases and the J gene end by 2 bases; junction bases not matched to a gene: 9. The CDR3 nucleotides read TGTGCCAGTAGGAAAGCTGGACAGGGACCTGGAAACACCATATATTTT. It yields the protein CASRKAGQGPGNTIYF.

This chain connects TRBV27 to TRBJ2-7, with D possibly being TRBD2 (6 bases). CDR1 and CDR2 from the germline V gene are MNHEY and SMNVEV (reference sequence). V was trimmed by 0 bases and J by 0 bases, leaving 18 bases between them. This CDR3 is built from 18 residues. CDR3 coding DNA: TGTGCCAGCAGTTTATCGTGGAGGGGATCCCGTCGCTCCTACGAGCAGTACTTC. Encoded protein: CASSLSWRGSRRSYEQYF.

V usage is TRBV5-1 and J usage is TRBJ2-7; D possibly corresponds to TRBD2 (5 bases). The CDR3 totals 16 residues. CDR1 is SGHRS, CDR2 YFSETQ, per germline. The V end was cut by 1 base, the J end by 0 bases, with 14 bases between. The CDR3 is CASSLTGKTSSYEQYF. The CDR3, as DNA: TGCGCCAGCAGCTTGACGGGGAAGACGTCCTCCTACGAGCAGTACTTC. Variable domain in full (rest from reference TRBV5-1 and TRBJ2-7): KAGVTQTPRYLIKTRGQQVTLSCSPISGHRSVSWYQQTPGQGLQFLFEYFSETQRNKGNFPGRFSGRQFSNSRSEMNVSTLELGDSALYLCASSLTGKTSSYEQYFGPGTRLTVT.

This clone showed up just once. V usage is TRBV19 and J usage is TRBJ1-5; D perhaps matches TRBD1 (6 bases). CDR3 length: 14 residues. Trimming removed 6 bases at V and 3 bases at J, with 12 bases between. Germline CDR1 and CDR2: LNHDA and SQIVND (reference sequence). The CDR3 DNA reads TGTGCCAGTAGCCACGGACAGATCAATCAGCCCCAGCATTTT. Translation: CASSHGQINQPQHF. The complete variable domain, with remaining parts taken from reference TRBV19 and TRBJ1-5, reads DGGITQSPKYLFRKEGQNVTLSCEQNLNHDAMYWYRQDPGQGLRLIYYSQIVNDFQKGDIAEGYSVSREKKESFPLTVTSAQKNPTAFYLCASSHGQINQPQHFGDGTRLSIL.

This chain uses TRBV3-1 (or the pseudogene TRBV3-2) with TRBJ1-3, with TRBD1 matching over 8 bases. The CDR3 contains 18 residues. Germline CDR1 LGHDT, CDR2 YNNKEL (reference sequence). V trimming: 2 bases; J trimming: 0 bases; junction bases outside the gene matches: 9. CDR3 in amino acids: CASSQWGTGLSSGNTIYF. The CDR3 DNA follows: TGTGCCAGCAGCCAATGGGGGACAGGATTAAGCTCTGGAAACACCATATATTTT.

The chain employs TRBV4-1 and TRBJ2-4, with TRBD2 matching over 9 bases. The ends lost 1 base at V and 7 bases at J; junction bases unmatched: 14. Germline CDR1 is MGHRA and CDR2 is YSYEKL. The CDR3 spans 18 residues. The CDR3 DNA is TGCGCCAGCAGCCAAGTTTTGGGCGGGAGGGCGAGTGGGAACATTCAGTACTTC. Its translation is CASSQVLGGRASGNIQYF.

The chain uses TRBV3-1 (or the pseudogene TRBV3-2) and TRBJ1-2; D remains ambiguous. The CDR3 runs to 11 residues. Trimming removed 5 bases from V and 7 bases from J, with 8 bases in between. The germline V gene encodes CDR1 LGHDT and CDR2 YNNKEL (reference sequence). Here the CDR3 reads CASSERLGYTF. The CDR3 DNA is TGTGCCAGCAGCGAACGACTTGGCTACACCTTC.

CDR3 sequence reads: CASSQDATNTEQFF. The CDR3 nucleotides are TGTGCCAGCAGCCAAGATGCGACTAACACTGAGCAGTTCTTC. This chain links TRBV4-2 with TRBJ2-1; D perhaps matches TRBD2 (5 bases). Per the germline V gene, CDR1 is LGHNA and CDR2 is YNFKEQ. This CDR3 is 14 amino acids long. Trimming took 0 bases from V and 9 from J, leaving 12 bases between them.

The chain has TRBV10-3 and TRBJ2-4; 10 bases are a match to TRBD1. The germline V gene encodes CDR1 ENHRY and CDR2 SYGVKD. Trimming cost V 10 bases and J 0 bases; bases outside gene matches: 15. CDR3 length: 18 amino acids. CDR3 nucleotides: TGTGCCACCAAGGACCGGGACAGGGGATCGATAGCCAAAAACATTCAGTACTTC. Its protein is CATKDRDRGSIAKNIQYF.

V gene TRBV9 combines with J gene TRBJ2-1; TRBD1 agrees at 8 bases. Germline values: CDR1 SGDLS, CDR2 YYNGEE. With V trimmed by 4 bases and J by 10 bases, 13 bases remained unmatched. The CDR3 runs 15 residues. The CDR3 loop is CASSRTGTGQGEQFF. CDR3 coding DNA: TGTGCCAGCAGCAGGACCGGGACAGGACAAGGGGAGCAGTTCTTC. The complete variable domain, with remaining parts taken from reference TRBV9 and TRBJ2-1, reads DSGVTQTPKHLITATGQRVTLRCSPRSGDLSVYWYQQSLDQGLQFLIQYYNGEERAKGNILERFSAQQFPDLHSELNLSSLELGDSALYFCASSRTGTGQGEQFFGPGTRLTVL.

The chain recombines TRBV6-5 with TRBJ1-1; maybe TRBD1 (5 bases). V shed 3 bases and J shed 1 base, with 9 bases lying between them. In germline, CDR1 is MNHEY, CDR2 SVGAGI. This CDR3 region has 14 residues. The CDR3 sequence: CASSYSDRNTEAFF. DNA of the CDR3: TGTGCCAGCAGTTATTCTGACAGGAACACTGAAGCTTTCTTT.

V is TRBV19 and J is TRBJ2-7, with D perhaps matching TRBD1 (5 bases). The germline V gene encodes CDR1 LNHDA and CDR2 SQIVND (reference sequence). V was pared by 5 bases and J by 0 bases, with 17 bases between. The CDR3 is made up of 16 amino acids. In DNA, the CDR3 is TGTGCCAGTAGTCCATACCTAAGACAGCCCTCCTACGAGCAGTACTTC. Translation gives CASSPYLRQPSYEQYF.

The chain links TRBV6-5 to TRBJ1-5, with 10 bases aligning to TRBD1. CDR1 and CDR2 from the germline V gene are MNHEY and SVGAGI. CDR3 length: 14 residues. With V trimmed by 6 bases and J by 6 bases, 5 bases remained unmatched. In DNA form, the CDR3 reads TGTGCCAGCAGCCCGGGACAGGGGACTCAGCCCCAGCATTTT. As protein: CASSPGQGTQPQHF.